Below are 30 T cell receptor beta chains sequenced from a single sample in a study of shared T cell receptors in the human thymus. Method: immunoSEQ multiplex PCR; TCRdb's copy keeps in-frame clones and lacks some. The sample consists of roughly 710,000 clones, roughly 85% of them appearing once. These same data were also listed under a study on human thymus T cells.

The sequenced sample was thymocytes. These receptors came from a girl under three years old with a congenital heart defect.

The rearrangement joins TRBV25-1 to TRBJ2-5; D unclear. The DNA end is a closer match to TRBJ2-7, so the J assignment may be wrong. CDR3 length: 13 amino acids. CDR1 and CDR2 (germline): MGHDK, SYGVNS. In nucleotides, the CDR3 is TGTGCCAGCAGTGCGACTGTCCCCTACGAGCAGTACTTC. Encoded protein: CASSATVPYEQYF.

This sequence joins TRBV5-6 and TRBJ1-6; TRBD1 is a possible D gene (5 bases). V was shortened by 0 bases and J by 8 bases, with 12 bases between the two germline ends. CDR1 is SGHDT, CDR2 YYEEEE, per germline. This CDR3 has 15 residues. For the CDR3, the DNA is TGTGCCAGCAGCTTGGCGGGCAGGGCACATTCACCCCTCCACTTT. Amino acids: CASSLAGRAHSPLHF.

This chain joins TRBV5-1 and TRBJ1-1, with a weak D call TRBD1 (6 bases). The germline V and J ends were trimmed by 1 base and 6 bases, with 19 bases remaining between them. Germline CDR1 SGHRS, CDR2 YFSETQ. The CDR3 is 16 amino acids. As DNA, the CDR3 is TGCGCCAGCAGCTTGTTACTTGGCAGGGGCCGTGCTGAAGCTTTCTTT. As protein: CASSLLLGRGRAEAFF. The full variable domain, in which reference TRBV5-1 and TRBJ1-1 provide the parts outside the CDR3, is KAGVTQTPRYLIKTRGQQVTLSCSPISGHRSVSWYQQTPGQGLQFLFEYFSETQRNKGNFPGRFSGRQFSNSRSEMNVSTLELGDSALYLCASSLLLGRGRAEAFFGQGTRLTVV.

In its sample, this clone was seen a few times. V usage is TRBV19 and J usage is TRBJ1-3; unclear D gene. Germline V gene lookup returns CDR1 LNHDA and CDR2 SQIVND (reference sequence). The CDR3 totals 17 residues. The V end was cut by 8 bases, the J end by 2 bases, with 22 bases between. For the CDR3, the DNA is TGTGCCAGTGCCAGACGGAGGATGTCCGGCGCTGGAAACACCATATATTTT. This codes for CASARRRMSGAGNTIYF.

This rearrangement joins TRBV6-5 to TRBJ1-5; no reliable D call. CDR1 and CDR2 (germline): MNHEY, SVGAGI. This CDR3 is built from 14 residues. The germline V and J ends were trimmed by 8 bases and 2 bases, with 13 bases remaining between them. The CDR3 DNA reads as TGTGCCAGCTCGCGGGTAGAAGGCAATCAGCCCCAGCATTTT. Translated, it gives CASSRVEGNQPQHF.

V usage is TRBV7-9 and J usage is TRBJ1-2; D is perhaps TRBD1 (5 bases). V was shortened by 0 bases and J by 14 bases, with 13 bases between the two germline ends. The CDR3 has 12 amino acids. Germline V gene lookup returns CDR1 SEHNR and CDR2 FQNEAQ (reference sequence). The CDR3 spells CASSLALEKGTF. DNA of the CDR3: TGTGCCAGCAGCTTAGCGTTGGAGAAGGGGACCTTC. The full variable domain, completed using reference TRBV7-9 and TRBJ1-2, is DTGVSQNPRHKITKRGQNVTFRCDPISEHNRLYWYRQTLGQGPEFLTYFQNEAQLEKSRLLSDRFSAERPKGSFSTLEIQRTEQGDSAMYLCASSLALEKGTFGSGTRLTVV.

The chain joins TRBV19 to TRBJ1-2; 12 positions agree with TRBD1. This CDR3 contains 14 residues. The germline V gene has CDR1 LNHDA and CDR2 SQIVND (reference sequence). The trim removed 7 bases at V and 7 bases at J, leaving 7 bases unmatched. The CDR3 region has the DNA TGTGCCAGTAAGACTGGGGACAGGGGGCGTGGCTACACCTTC. Amino acids: CASKTGDRGRGYTF.

The CDR3 nucleotides read TGTGCCAGCAGTTACTCCACAGGGATGAACACTGAAGCTTTCTTT. Amino acids: CASSYSTGMNTEAFF. The V gene is TRBV6-5, the J gene TRBJ1-1; D perhaps matches TRBD1 (6 bases). CDR1 MNHEY and CDR2 SVGAGI come from the germline V gene. The V gene lost 0 bases and the J gene lost 0 bases, with 8 bases spanning the gap. CDR3 size: 15 residues.

This chain uses TRBV5-4 with TRBJ1-1; TRBD1 matches at 10 bases. V dropped 5 bases and J dropped 6; count of bases not matched to a gene: 7. The CDR3 has 14 residues. Germline lookup yields CDR1 SGHNT and CDR2 YYREEE (reference sequence). This CDR3 is CASRRDRGSPEAFF. CDR3 nucleotides: TGTGCCAGCAGAAGGGACAGGGGATCCCCTGAAGCTTTCTTT. Combining the CDR3 with reference TRBV5-4 and TRBJ1-1 gives the whole variable domain ETGVTQSPTHLIKTRGQQVTLRCSSQSGHNTVSWYQQALGQGPQFIFQYYREEENGRGNFPPRFSGLQFPNYSSELNVNALELDDSALYLCASRRDRGSPEAFFGQGTRLTVV.

The V gene is TRBV5-1, the J gene TRBJ1-2; 11 bases align to TRBD1. Germline V gene data show CDR1 as SGHRS and CDR2 as YFSETQ. The CDR3 is 15 amino acids. V shed 3 bases and J 8 bases; nucleotides not matched to a gene: 9. In DNA, the CDR3 is TGCGCCAGCAGCTCCTTAGGACAGGGGGCTGACGGCTACACCTTC. Protein sequence: CASSSLGQGADGYTF. The entire variable domain, with the rest obtained from reference TRBV5-1 and TRBJ1-2, is as follows: KAGVTQTPRYLIKTRGQQVTLSCSPISGHRSVSWYQQTPGQGLQFLFEYFSETQRNKGNFPGRFSGRQFSNSRSEMNVSTLELGDSALYLCASSSLGQGADGYTFGSGTRLTVV.

The J gene is TRBJ1-1, the V gene TRBV7-4; perhaps TRBD1 as D (6 bases). V lost 3 bases to trimming and J lost 0 bases, with 23 bases between them. This CDR3 is built from 19 residues. Germline CDR1 reads SGHVT; CDR2 reads SQSDAQ. The CDR3 sequence is CASSLWGGVHRDLNTEAFF. In DNA, the CDR3 is TGTGCCAGCAGCTTGTGGGGGGGCGTTCACAGGGATCTGAACACTGAAGCTTTCTTT.

The chain recombines TRBV7-8 with TRBJ2-7, with TRBD1 as a possible D gene (6 bases). The germline CDR1 and CDR2 sequences are SGHVS and FQNEAQ. Trimming removed 4 bases from V and 3 bases from J, with 13 bases in between. This CDR3 has 14 residues. The CDR3 DNA is TGTGCCAGCAGCTCCGGAACAGGGATCTACGAGCAGTACTTC. It yields the protein CASSSGTGIYEQYF.

The chain combines TRBV19 with TRBJ1-2; D is possibly TRBD1 (6 bases). Per germline, CDR1 LNHDA and CDR2 SQIVND (reference sequence). The CDR3 runs 18 residues. V was trimmed by 5 bases and J by 4 bases, leaving 26 bases between them. The CDR3 DNA reads as TGTGCCAGTAGTTCAGCTCTTACAGTTTTGACAGGAAGCTATGGCTACACCTTC. Protein sequence: CASSSALTVLTGSYGYTF.

This sequence joins TRBV9 and TRBJ1-2; D not certain. V lost 4 bases and J 0 bases, leaving 16 bases between the germline ends. Per the germline V gene, CDR1 is SGDLS and CDR2 is YYNGEE. The CDR3 length is 16 residues. The CDR3 here is CASSPPRGTSNYGYTF. The CDR3 DNA reads as TGTGCCAGCAGCCCCCCAAGAGGCACCTCTAACTATGGCTACACCTTC.

The rearrangement uses TRBV5-1 and TRBJ2-2; 8 nucleotides match TRBD1. V was clipped by 1 base and J by 7 bases; unmatched bases: 6. This CDR3 contains 15 residues. Per germline, CDR1 SGHRS and CDR2 YFSETQ. CDR3 DNA: TGCGCCAGCAGCTTGAGGACAGGGTTTGGCGGGGAGCTGTTTTTT. As protein: CASSLRTGFGGELFF.

This chain connects TRBV2 to TRBJ2-5, with D uncertain. The ends were cut back, 8 bases at V and 5 bases at J, with 18 bases in the middle. Germline V lookup: CDR1 SNHLY, CDR2 FYNNEI. The CDR3 spans 14 residues. In DNA form, the CDR3 reads TGTGCCAGCCCCGACACAAAGTTAGAGGAGACCCAGTACTTC. Translation: CASPDTKLEETQYF.

The sample holds one count of this clone. This rearrangement joins TRBV5-1 to TRBJ1-2; D ambiguous. Trimming left V 1 base short and J 6 bases short, with 16 bases between. Germline assignment: CDR1 SGHRS and CDR2 YFSETQ. The CDR3 is made up of 15 amino acids. The CDR3 region is CASSLTSRVVDGYTF. The CDR3 nucleotides read TGCGCCAGCAGCTTGACGTCGCGAGTAGTAGATGGCTACACCTTC. The complete variable domain, with remaining parts taken from reference TRBV5-1 and TRBJ1-2, reads KAGVTQTPRYLIKTRGQQVTLSCSPISGHRSVSWYQQTPGQGLQFLFEYFSETQRNKGNFPGRFSGRQFSNSRSEMNVSTLELGDSALYLCASSLTSRVVDGYTFGSGTRLTVV.

The V and J genes are TRBV4-3 and TRBJ1-2; 7 bases match TRBD1. Trimming took 0 bases from V and 14 from J; bases not matched to a gene: 12. CDR1 LGHNA and CDR2 YSLEER come from the germline V gene. This CDR3 has 14 residues. The CDR3 coding sequence is TGCGCCAGCAGCCAAGAGGTCCAGGGTCAGGGGGAGACCTTC. The encoded protein is CASSQEVQGQGETF.

The chain recombines TRBV30 with TRBJ2-2; 7 bases match TRBD2. Germline lookup yields CDR1 GTSNPN and CDR2 SVGIG (reference sequence). This CDR3 region has 17 residues. V lost 3 bases to trimming and J lost 0 bases; unmatched junction nucleotides: 10. CDR3 coding DNA: TGTGCCTGGAGAGAAGTAGCGGGCTCCTCGAACACCGGGGAGCTGTTTTTT. Its protein is CAWREVAGSSNTGELFF. Full variable domain (missing parts from reference TRBV30 and TRBJ2-2): SQTIHQWPATLVQPVGSPLSLECTVEGTSNPNLYWYRQAAGRGLQLLFYSVGIGQISSEVPQNLSASRPQDRQFILSSKKLLLSDSGFYLCAWREVAGSSNTGELFFGEGSRLTVL.

This sequence joins TRBV25-1 and TRBJ1-1; D not resolved. Trimming took off 6 bases at V and 4 bases at J, with 9 bases between the two ends. Per the germline V gene, CDR1 is MGHDK and CDR2 is SYGVNS. The CDR3 runs to 12 residues. Here the CDR3 reads CASSGVGTEAFF. The CDR3 DNA reads as TGTGCCAGCAGCGGTGTCGGCACTGAAGCTTTCTTT.

The gene calls are TRBV6-5 and TRBJ1-1, with a possible D match to TRBD1 (6 bases). Trimming removed 1 base from V and 4 bases from J, with 16 bases in between. CDR1 is MNHEY and CDR2 is SVGAGI in the germline V gene. The CDR3 covers 16 residues. As DNA, the CDR3 is TGTGCCAGCAGTTACTACACCCAGGGACACTTCACTGAAGCTTTCTTT. This translates into CASSYYTQGHFTEAFF.

A note on this clone: Within the sample, other DNA sequences also encode this same CDR3. The chain has TRBV27 and TRBJ1-1; maybe TRBD1 (5 bases). CDR1 and CDR2 (germline): MNHEY, SMNVEV (reference sequence). The CDR3 has 17 amino acids. Trimming pared 1 base from V and 2 bases from J, leaving 17 bases between. CDR3 in amino acids: CASSLFGKTGTNTEAFF. Written as DNA, the CDR3 is TGTGCCAGCAGTTTATTCGGAAAAACAGGAACTAACACTGAAGCTTTCTTT.

The chain carries TRBV18 and TRBJ1-1, with 10 bases identical to TRBD1. CDR1 is KGHSH, CDR2 LQKENI, per germline. V gave up 3 bases and J gave up 5 bases; unmatched junction bases: 3. The CDR3 contains 14 residues. This chain's CDR3 is CASSPGQGKTEAFF. CDR3 nucleotide sequence: TGTGCCAGCTCACCGGGACAGGGGAAAACTGAAGCTTTCTTT.

This chain's CDR3 is CASSSPDRVVSGYTF. In nucleotides, the CDR3 is TGTGCCAGCAGTTCCCCAGACAGGGTAGTATCCGGCTACACCTTC. This rearrangement joins TRBV7-8 to TRBJ1-2, with TRBD1 matching 7 bases. With 6 bases clipped from V and 8 bases from J, the junction kept 15 bases outside the gene matches. There are 15 residues in the CDR3. In germline, CDR1 is SGHVS, CDR2 FQNEAQ.

V is TRBV19 and J is TRBJ1-2; D is uncertain. This CDR3 comprises 17 residues. V was clipped by 0 bases and J by 5 bases, with 19 bases between them. Germline V gives CDR1 LNHDA, CDR2 SQIVND (reference sequence). CDR3 region: CASSIDPAAGRPYGYTF. Here the CDR3 DNA reads TGTGCCAGTAGTATAGATCCAGCGGCTGGAAGGCCATATGGCTACACCTTC.

The chain recombines TRBV7-6 with TRBJ2-2; D remains ambiguous. The V end lost 1 base, the J end lost 2 bases, and 14 bases lay between the germline ends. CDR1 is SGHVS, CDR2 FNYEAQ, per germline. CDR3 length: 17 residues. The CDR3 coding sequence is TGTGCCAGCAGCTTAGTGGGCCGCCGAGCAAACACCGGGGAGCTGTTTTTT. Protein product: CASSLVGRRANTGELFF.

The J gene is TRBJ2-7, the V gene TRBV9; 7 bases map to TRBD1. Germline CDR1 is SGDLS and CDR2 is YYNGEE. This CDR3 region has 15 residues. V trimming: 4 bases; J trimming: 3 bases; junction bases outside the gene matches: 10. CDR3 sequence: CASSRRDSYNYEQYF. CDR3 nucleotides: TGTGCCAGCAGCCGCCGGGACAGCTACAACTACGAGCAGTACTTC.

Only one count was recorded for this clone. CDR3 DNA sequence: TGTGCCAGCAGTCCCCGGACTAGCGGGGGGGAATACACAGATACGCAGTATTTT. As protein: CASSPRTSGGEYTDTQYF. The rearrangement joins TRBV28 to TRBJ2-3; TRBD2 aligns across 15 bases. Germline CDR1 is MDHEN and CDR2 is SYDVKM. V shed 5 bases, J shed 2 bases, and the junction held 8 bases outside the gene matches. This CDR3 has 18 residues.

The V call is TRBV7-2, the J call TRBJ2-2; TRBD1 is a possible D gene (6 bases). V was pared by 4 bases and J by 0 bases, with 12 bases between. The germline V gene has CDR1 SGHTA and CDR2 FQGNSA. The CDR3 contains 16 residues. Here the CDR3 reads CASSYPGHPNTGELFF. In nucleotides, the CDR3 is TGTGCCAGCAGCTACCCGGGACACCCGAACACCGGGGAGCTGTTTTTT.

The chain is built from TRBV27 and TRBJ2-1, with 12 bases identical to TRBD1. The V and J ends lost 7 bases and 8 bases, in that order; junction bases with no gene match: 6. CDR1 is MNHEY, CDR2 SMNVEV, per germline (reference sequence). The CDR3 is 14 residues long. CDR3 nucleotide sequence: TGTGCCAGCACTCCGGGACAGGGGGCCCATGAGCAGTTCTTC. Translation gives CASTPGQGAHEQFF.